What follows are 24 T cell receptor beta chains derived from one specimen sequenced in a study of shared clonotypes between healthy human individuals. Sequencing was performed with immunoSEQ multiplex PCR; in TCRdb, only in-frame clones are kept and a portion is missing. This sample has roughly 1 million clones; approximately 70% occur once, and the top ten carry about 1.5%. Sequencing was performed on memory CD4+ T cells sorted from blood. Subset in this sample: CD45RA-negative fraction. Receptors were obtained from a man aged 18-30 years in good health.

The chain has TRBV2 and TRBJ1-1, with 7 bases aligning to TRBD1. CDR3 length: 14 amino acids. The trim removed 6 bases at V and 3 bases at J, leaving 7 bases unmatched. Germline V gene data show CDR1 as SNHLY and CDR2 as FYNNEI. The CDR3 region is CASRVTGAYTEAFF. CDR3 bases: TGTGCCAGCAGAGTTACAGGGGCTTACACTGAAGCTTTCTTT.

About this clone: Other DNA sequences in this specimen translate into the identical CDR3. This rearrangement joins TRBV19 to TRBJ1-1; D may be TRBD1 (5 bases). Trimming removed 4 bases at V and 4 bases at J, with 10 bases between. The length of the CDR3 is 13 residues. Germline CDR1 reads LNHDA; CDR2 reads SQIVND (reference sequence). CDR3 in amino acids: CASSSLGGTEAFF. CDR3 DNA: TGTGCCAGTAGTAGCCTGGGGGGCACTGAAGCTTTCTTT. The whole variable domain, filled in from reference TRBV19 and TRBJ1-1, reads DGGITQSPKYLFRKEGQNVTLSCEQNLNHDAMYWYRQDPGQGLRLIYYSQIVNDFQKGDIAEGYSVSREKKESFPLTVTSAQKNPTAFYLCASSSLGGTEAFFGQGTRLTVV.

In this sample, this clone turned up many times. The chain has TRBV6-1 and TRBJ2-7, with D unresolved. Germline V lookup: CDR1 MNHNS, CDR2 SASEGT. The CDR3 consists of 12 residues. V lost 6 bases and J 5 bases, leaving 11 bases between the germline ends. CDR3 sequence reads: CASRADSHEQYF. In DNA form, the CDR3 reads TGTGCCAGCAGGGCGGATTCGCACGAGCAGTACTTC.

The genes are TRBV7-2 and TRBJ1-5; 8 bases are a match to TRBD1. V gave up 1 base and J gave up 11 bases; unmatched junction bases: 7. CDR3 length: 14 amino acids. CDR1 and CDR2 from the germline V gene are SGHTA and FQGNSA. In DNA, the CDR3 is TGTGCCAGCAGCTTAGGTACAGGGGGAATGTCCCAGCATTTT. Translation: CASSLGTGGMSQHF.

About this clone itself: The same CDR3 arises from other DNA sequences in this sample as well. The genes are TRBV6-1 and TRBJ1-2, with D perhaps TRBD1 (6 bases). The CDR3 spans 13 residues. Germline lookup yields CDR1 MNHNS and CDR2 SASEGT. Deletions cut 5 bases from V and 2 bases from J, with 9 bases between. In nucleotides, the CDR3 is TGTGCCAGCAGTAGAACAGGGAACTATGGCTACACCTTC. Translation gives CASSRTGNYGYTF.

The chain combines TRBV5-1 with TRBJ2-1; D possibly corresponds to TRBD2 (5 bases). The CDR3 sequence is 13 residues long. Deletions cut 5 bases from V and 6 bases from J, with 12 bases between. Germline V gene data show CDR1 as SGHRS and CDR2 as YFSETQ. The CDR3 region has the DNA TGCGCCAGCAGTCCTCCCGGGGTCAATGAGCAGTTCTTC. This gives the protein CASSPPGVNEQFF.

This clone was found a few times. The chain employs TRBV15 and TRBJ2-2; D ambiguous. The CDR3 has 15 amino acids. The germline V and J ends were trimmed by 0 bases and 0 bases, with 5 bases remaining between them. CDR1 LNHNV and CDR2 YYDKDF come from the germline V gene (reference sequence). This CDR3 reads CATSRDSSNTGELFF. DNA of the CDR3: TGTGCCACCAGCAGAGACAGCTCGAACACCGGGGAGCTGTTTTTT.

The chain uses TRBV11-2 and TRBJ2-2, with 11 positions matching TRBD1. V was pared by 0 bases and J by 5 bases, with 8 bases of the junction left unmatched. There are 18 residues in the CDR3. CDR1 and CDR2 from the germline V gene are SGHAT and FQNNGV. CDR3: CASSLDWLGQGVTGELFF. The DNA of the CDR3 is TGTGCCAGCAGCTTAGACTGGTTGGGACAGGGGGTAACCGGGGAGCTGTTTTTT.

The V and J genes are TRBV25-1 and TRBJ1-5, with 8 bases that match TRBD1. Germline V CDR1 and CDR2: MGHDK, SYGVNS. The CDR3 extends over 15 amino acids. The trim removed 5 bases at V and 2 bases at J, leaving 5 bases unmatched. CDR3 region: CASSPPGQGNQPQHF. In DNA form, the CDR3 reads TGTGCCAGCAGTCCACCGGGACAGGGCAATCAGCCCCAGCATTTT.

The chain links TRBV5-5 to TRBJ1-1; no definite D call. Germline V lookup: CDR1 SGHKS, CDR2 YYEKEE (reference sequence). The CDR3 is 13 amino acids. V was trimmed by 0 bases and J by 1 base, leaving 4 bases between them. The CDR3 bases are TGTGCCAGCAGCTTGGGCCCGAACACTGAAGCTTTCTTT. Protein sequence: CASSLGPNTEAFF.

The chain joins TRBV10-2 to TRBJ1-2, with D possibly being TRBD1 (6 bases). V was cut by 6 bases and J by 7 bases, with 12 bases left in between. Germline CDR1 reads WSHSY; CDR2 reads SAAADI. This CDR3 has 12 residues. Here the CDR3 reads CASSAVQGGYTF. The CDR3 DNA sequence: TGCGCCAGCAGCGCTGTACAGGGTGGCTACACCTTC.

On this clone itself: Other DNA sequences of this sample code for an identical CDR3. This chain connects TRBV4-1 to TRBJ2-1, with 8 bases lining up with TRBD2. V lost 6 bases, J lost 1 base, and 8 bases stayed unmatched. Per germline, CDR1 MGHRA and CDR2 YSYEKL. The CDR3 is made up of 16 amino acids. CDR3 in amino acids: CASRDRTSWSYNEQFF. For the CDR3, the DNA is TGCGCCAGCAGGGACCGGACTAGCTGGTCCTACAATGAGCAGTTCTTC.

This clone was recorded only once. V usage is TRBV10-3 and J usage is TRBJ1-1; 9 bases align to TRBD1. The V and J ends lost 11 bases and 11 bases, in that order; junction bases with no gene match: 12. Germline CDR1 ENHRY, CDR2 SYGVKD. The CDR3 runs 12 residues. In DNA form, the CDR3 reads TGTGCCGCTGGGACAGGGCTCTTCTGGGCTTTCTTT. It codes for CAAGTGLFWAFF.

This clone was recorded once. Other DNA sequences within the sample encode an identical CDR3. This sequence joins TRBV18 and TRBJ1-5; D is undetermined. V was trimmed by 2 bases and J by 1 base, leaving 6 bases between them. This CDR3 comprises 14 residues. Germline V gene sequence: CDR1 KGHSH, CDR2 LQKENI. The CDR3 is CASSPSYSNQPQHF. CDR3 sequence (DNA): TGTGCCAGCTCACCAAGTTACAGCAATCAGCCCCAGCATTTT.

The chain carries TRBV11-3 and TRBJ1-1; no clear D. CDR3 length equals 14 residues. V lost 5 bases and J 1 base, leaving 11 bases between the germline ends. CDR1 is SGHNT and CDR2 is YENEEA in the germline V gene. CDR3 DNA sequence: TGTGCCAGCAGCCTACGGGCCGGGAACACTGAAGCTTTCTTT. The encoded protein is CASSLRAGNTEAFF.

This clone occurred many times. This same CDR3 is encoded by further DNA sequences in the sample. This rearrangement joins TRBV27 to TRBJ1-5, with a weak D call TRBD1 (5 bases). The V end lost 4 bases, the J end lost 6 bases, and 10 bases lay between the germline ends. The CDR3 is made up of 13 amino acids. Germline-derived CDR1 and CDR2 are MNHEY and SMNVEV (reference sequence). The CDR3 DNA follows: TGTGCCAGCAGTTCGCAGGGTCGTCAGCCCCAGCATTTT. It specifies CASSSQGRQPQHF.

The chain links TRBV11-2 to TRBJ2-1; D is unclear. This CDR3 spans 15 amino acids. The V gene's germline CDR1 is SGHAT and CDR2 FQNNGV. Trimming shortened V by 2 bases and J by 4 bases, and 12 bases separated the two germline ends. CDR3 amino acids: CASSLLDPRYNEQFF. CDR3 sequence (DNA): TGTGCCAGCAGCTTATTGGACCCCCGATACAATGAGCAGTTCTTC.

CDR3 sequence: CAWIMKGGAGTEAFF. DNA for the CDR3: TGTGCCTGGATCATGAAAGGGGGCGCAGGAACTGAAGCTTTCTTT. The chain employs TRBV30 and TRBJ1-1; 7 bases are a match to TRBD1. Trimming cost V 4 bases and J 5 bases; bases outside gene matches: 13. The CDR3 covers 15 residues. Germline-derived CDR1 and CDR2 are GTSNPN and SVGIG (reference sequence).

This chain joins TRBV20-1 and TRBJ2-7; possible D gene TRBD1, 5 bases. Germline CDR1 DFQATT, CDR2 SNEGSKA (reference sequence). The CDR3 runs to 10 residues. The chain's CDR3 is CSVGRYEQYF. The CDR3 DNA reads TGCAGCGTGGGGCGCTACGAGCAGTACTTC.

The chain combines TRBV18 with TRBJ1-6; 10 bases are shared with TRBD1. J was trimmed by 7 bases and V by 5 bases; bases with no gene match: 5. CDR3 length: 15 amino acids. Germline CDR1 reads KGHSH; CDR2 reads LQKENI. CDR3 sequence reads: CASSIGTGENSPLHF. DNA of the CDR3: TGTGCCAGCTCAATTGGGACAGGGGAGAATTCACCCCTCCACTTT.

V gene TRBV5-4 combines with J gene TRBJ2-5; no clear D. The V and J ends lost 4 bases and 5 bases respectively, with 15 bases between them. The CDR3 loop spans 14 amino acids. Germline-derived CDR1 and CDR2 are SGHNT and YYREEE (reference sequence). As DNA, the CDR3 is TGTGCCAGCAGCCGGCAAGGGTTTTTCGAGACCCAGTACTTC. Translating gives CASSRQGFFETQYF.

The genes are TRBV5-1 and TRBJ1-1, with D hard to call. Germline CDR1 and CDR2: SGHRS and YFSETQ. Trimming stripped 0 bases from V and 1 base from J, with 10 bases between. The CDR3 contains 15 residues. The CDR3 region is CASSLVSRTNTEAFF. The CDR3 region has the DNA TGCGCCAGCAGCTTGGTGAGCAGGACGAACACTGAAGCTTTCTTT.

The gene calls are TRBV19 and TRBJ1-1, with TRBD1 matching over 7 bases. The germline gives CDR1 LNHDA, CDR2 SQIVND (reference sequence). This CDR3 contains 15 residues. With V trimmed by 3 bases and J by 1 base, 5 bases remained unmatched. CDR3 DNA: TGTGCCAGTAGTATTGCCGGGACAGAGAACACTGAAGCTTTCTTT. Encoded protein: CASSIAGTENTEAFF.

J is TRBJ2-5 and V is TRBV20-1; D call uncertain. V was pared by 6 bases and J by 5 bases, with 10 bases between. Germline V CDR1 and CDR2: DFQATT, SNEGSKA (reference sequence). The CDR3 is 11 residues long. CDR3 nucleotide sequence: TGCAGTGCGCAGGTTCCGGAGACCCAGTACTTC. Amino acid sequence: CSAQVPETQYF.